Each of the 5 T cell receptor beta chains below was sequenced from the same sample in a study of Ad26.COV2.S vaccination and SARS-CoV-2 variants. Treatment described: about 20 received Ad26.COV2.S at low or high dose, single or two shots; several received placebo; per-sample allocation not given. Sampling was done on day 63 after the first vaccine or placebo injection. Assay: immunoSEQ multiplex PCR; the TCRdb copy retains only in-frame clones and omits some. The sample holds about half a million clones, 89% seen once. Sequences were derived from peripheral blood, sampled in a trial of Ad26.COV2.S vaccine versus placebo. The receptors stem from a person aged 18-65 years who received the Ad26.COV2.S COVID-19 vaccine or a placebo.

The chain's CDR3 is CASRLQGAGTEAFF. The CDR3 region has the DNA TGTGCCAGCAGACTACAGGGGGCTGGCACTGAAGCTTTCTTT. J is TRBJ1-1 and V is TRBV11-2; 9 bases are shared with TRBD1. The V segment lost 6 bases and the J segment 4 bases; nucleotides outside the gene matches: 6. This CDR3 comprises 14 residues. The V gene's germline CDR1 is SGHAT and CDR2 FQNNGV.

This clone has only one observation. This chain joins TRBV13 and TRBJ2-5; D gene uncertain. Germline values: CDR1 PRHDT, CDR2 FYEKMQ (reference sequence). V gave up 3 bases and J gave up 2 bases, with 4 bases separating them. This CDR3 region has 12 residues. CDR3 nucleotides: TGTGCCAGCAGCTTGCAGCAAGAGACCCAGTACTTC. Its translation: CASSLQQETQYF.

The chain employs TRBV19 and TRBJ1-1; 8 bases are shared with TRBD1. Germline V gene lookup returns CDR1 LNHDA and CDR2 SQIVND (reference sequence). The junction had 0 bases not matched to a gene; V was cut back by 0 bases and J by 6 bases. The CDR3 is 13 residues long. The CDR3 protein is CASSIDRGPEAFF. CDR3 bases: TGTGCCAGTAGTATAGACAGGGGGCCTGAAGCTTTCTTT.

CDR3 region: CASGPSSGAGYEQYF. The DNA for the CDR3 is TGTGCCAGCGGGCCATCTAGCGGGGCGGGCTACGAGCAGTACTTC. V and J are TRBV11-2 and TRBJ2-7; 9 positions agree with TRBD2. Germline V gives CDR1 SGHAT, CDR2 FQNNGV. This CDR3 has 15 amino acids. V lost 8 bases to trimming and J lost 3 bases; unmatched junction nucleotides: 11.

The V gene is TRBV9, the J gene TRBJ2-3; D gene uncertain. V was pared by 4 bases and J by 0 bases, with 9 bases between. CDR1 is SGDLS and CDR2 is YYNGEE in the germline V gene. The length of the CDR3 is 14 residues. The CDR3, as DNA: TGTGCCAGCAGCTCCCGCGGTAGCACAGATACGCAGTATTTT. Its protein product is CASSSRGSTDTQYF.